This TCR beta chain was recorded in a study of long-term antiretroviral therapy in people with HIV. Study results and limitations: HIV repertoires showed narrower CDR3 length ranges than controls.

On this clone itself: Its matching antigen is unknown.

Investigators performed immunoSEQ version v3.0 at survey level. Sequenced by immunoSEQ multiplex PCR; TCRdb stores in-frame clones only, minus some. This table holds over 8,500 clones, about 80% found once. This CDR3 is built from 15 residues. Germline loops: CDR1 WSHSY, CDR2 SAAADI. The V and J ends lost 2 bases and 6 bases, in that order; junction bases with no gene match: 7. The clonotype originates from a man aged 30 to 45 with HIV. The sequencing used unsorted PBMCs, collected at the start of antiretroviral therapy, before treatment. The chain couples TRBV10-2 to TRBJ2-1, with TRBD2 matching 7 bases. The CDR3, as DNA: TGCGCCAGCAGTGAGAGGATTAGCGGGCTCAATGAGCAGTTCTTC. Amino acids: CASSERISGLNEQFF.